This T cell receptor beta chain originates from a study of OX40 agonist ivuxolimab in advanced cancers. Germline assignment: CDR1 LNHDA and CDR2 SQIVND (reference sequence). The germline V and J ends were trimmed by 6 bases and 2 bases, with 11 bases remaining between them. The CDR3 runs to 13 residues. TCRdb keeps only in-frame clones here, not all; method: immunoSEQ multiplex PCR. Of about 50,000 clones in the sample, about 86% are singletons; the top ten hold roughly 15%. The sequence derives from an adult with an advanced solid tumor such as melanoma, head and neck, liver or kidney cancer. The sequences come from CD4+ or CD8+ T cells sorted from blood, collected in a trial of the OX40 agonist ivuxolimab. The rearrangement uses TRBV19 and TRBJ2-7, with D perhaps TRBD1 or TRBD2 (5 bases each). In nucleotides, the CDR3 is TGTGCCAGTAGCTGGGACGGAGCCTACGAGCAGTACTTC. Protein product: CASSWDGAYEQYF.